This passage covers 8 T cell receptor beta chains from one sample sequenced in a study of Tregs in tolerant kidney transplant recipients. Profiled with immunoSEQ multiplex PCR; TCRdb holds only in-frame clones, not every one. This table lists approximately 30,000 clones. Recipients received nonmyeloablative bone marrow transplants from related graft donors, with transient mixed chimerism. Here the sequenced sample was CD4+ T cells from blood (PBMCs), taken 24 months after the transplant. Source of these receptors: a human patient who received a combined kidney and bone marrow transplant. Some of these T cells may belong to the graft donor.

Points on this clone: The observed sequence ends 3 residues before the CDR3 terminus, with the missing tail filled in from the germline J gene. The chain links TRBV20-1 to TRBJ2-7; 10 bases agree with TRBD1. The CDR3 consists of 14 residues. V was pared by 3 bases and J by 2 bases, with 4 bases of the junction left unmatched. Germline V CDR1 and CDR2: DFQATT, SNEGSKA (reference sequence). This chain's CDR3 is CSARDRGSPYEQYF. Incomplete CDR3 DNA: TGCAGTGCTAGGGACAGGGGGTCCCCCTACGAG.

With regard to this clone: The read comes to an end 3 residues before the CDR3 does, leaving the germline J gene to fill in the end. The chain recombines TRBV19 with TRBJ2-2, with 11 bases lining up with TRBD2. Germline V gene sequence: CDR1 LNHDA, CDR2 SQIVND (reference sequence). The length of the CDR3 is 14 residues. The ends lost 5 bases at V and 6 bases at J; junction bases unmatched: 2. The CDR3 loop is CASSELAGAGELFF. CDR3 DNA, as far as it was read: TGTGCCAGTAGTGAACTAGCGGGAGCCGGGGAG.

With respect to this clone: The missing CDR3 end, 3 residues past where the read stops, is filled in from the germline J gene. V usage is TRBV19 and J usage is TRBJ1-4, with D unresolved. Germline CDR1 reads LNHDA; CDR2 reads SQIVND (reference sequence). The CDR3 is made up of 14 amino acids. V was shortened by 7 bases and J by 0 bases, with 9 bases between the two germline ends. CDR3 sequence reads: CASMPVSTNEKLFF. CDR3 DNA (partial): TGTGCCAGTATGCCGGTCTCAACTAATGAAAAA. The whole variable domain, filled in from reference TRBV19 and TRBJ1-4, reads DGGITQSPKYLFRKEGQNVTLSCEQNLNHDAMYWYRQDPGQGLRLIYYSQIVNDFQKGDIAEGYSVSREKKESFPLTVTSAQKNPTAFYLCASMPVSTNEKLFFGSGTQLSVL.

Remarks on this clone: The CDR3 goes on 3 residues after the read ends, and that part is filled in from the germline J gene. The chain employs TRBV5-4 and TRBJ2-5, with 8 positions matching TRBD2. The V and J ends lost 2 bases and 5 bases, in that order; junction bases with no gene match: 5. This CDR3 is built from 14 residues. The V gene's germline CDR1 is SGHNT and CDR2 YYREEE (reference sequence). The CDR3 reads CASSLAGAGETQYF. The CDR3 DNA, read in part, is TGTGCCAGCAGCTTAGCGGGAGCAGGGGAGACC.

Note on this clone: The CDR3 end is not reached by the read, which stops 3 residues before it; the germline J gene fills it in. V and J are TRBV19 and TRBJ2-1; D remains unclear. The germline V and J ends were trimmed by 3 bases and 9 bases, with 9 bases remaining between them. Germline V gene sequence: CDR1 LNHDA, CDR2 SQIVND (reference sequence). CDR3 size: 12 residues. CDR3 bases read: TGTGCCAGTAGTATTAGGGTCGGTGAG. Its translation is CASSIRVGE. The full CDR3 is CASSIRVGEQFF. The whole variable domain, filled in from reference TRBV19 and TRBJ2-1, reads DGGITQSPKYLFRKEGQNVTLSCEQNLNHDAMYWYRQDPGQGLRLIYYSQIVNDFQKGDIAEGYSVSREKKESFPLTVTSAQKNPTAFYLCASSIRVGEQFFGPGTRLTVL.

As regards this clone: The sequenced fragment ends 3 residues before the CDR3 boundary, so the rest is inferred from the germline J gene. The chain carries TRBV5-6 and TRBJ2-2; TRBD2 might be the D (5 bases). Germline loops: CDR1 SGHDT, CDR2 YYEEEE. CDR3 length equals 15 residues. V was trimmed by 5 bases and J by 4 bases, leaving 15 bases between them. The CDR3 sequence: CASRMRAQSTGELFF. The DNA read from the CDR3 is TGTGCCAGCAGAATGAGGGCACAATCCACCGGGGAG.

Concerning this clone itself: The read terminates 3 residues ahead of where the CDR3 ends, so the germline J gene completes it. The chain recombines TRBV19 with TRBJ2-1; 10 nucleotides line up with TRBD2. Germline values: CDR1 LNHDA, CDR2 SQIVND (reference sequence). CDR3 length: 16 amino acids. Losses at the gene ends were 4 bases for V and 7 bases for J; bases not matched to a gene: 10. The CDR3 region is CASSTDRAGGPNEQFF. CDR3 DNA, as far as it was read: TGTGCCAGTAGTACCGACAGAGCGGGAGGGCCGAATGAG.

Concerning this clone: The read falls 3 residues short of the CDR3 end, and the missing part is taken from the germline J gene. The chain employs TRBV19 and TRBJ1-1; D remains unclear. Germline-derived CDR1 and CDR2 are LNHDA and SQIVND (reference sequence). CDR3 length: 14 residues. Trimming removed 0 bases at V and 6 bases at J, with 11 bases between. Incomplete CDR3 DNA: TGTGCCAGTAGTATAGATCGGCGGGATGCTGAA. This gives the protein CASSIDRRDAE. The whole CDR3 protein is CASSIDRRDAEAFF.